This T cell receptor (beta chain) originates from a study of T cell responses to AZD1222 COVID-19 vaccine. Study observations and caveats: Possibly, clonal diversity was underestimated; donors were largely white British and included more females.

As for this clone: Its target is not known.

Clones were read by immunoSEQ multiplex PCR, and TCRdb kept only the in-frame ones, dropping some. Of 75,000 to 100,000 clones listed, around 90% are singletons. This CDR3 is 14 amino acids long. The ends lost 3 bases at V and 4 bases at J; junction bases unmatched: 2. The germline V gene has CDR1 MNHNS and CDR2 SASEGT. Sequenced here: peripheral blood, sampled on day 0 of AZD1222 vaccination. The chain couples TRBV6-1 to TRBJ1-2; 10 nucleotides align to TRBD1. The receptor comes from an adult in good health. The CDR3 loop is CASSEGDRGYGYTF. The CDR3, as DNA: TGTGCCAGCAGTGAGGGGGACAGGGGCTATGGCTACACCTTC.